The 13 T cell receptor beta chains below were found in one sample sequenced in a study of persistence of HIV-infected CD4 T cells. The libraries were made with immunoSEQ version 4 in survey mode. Only in-frame clones appear in the TCRdb table, and some are missing; sequencing was by immunoSEQ multiplex PCR. The repertoire includes fewer than 50,000 clones, about nine tenths of them detected once, and approximately 1.8% sits in the top ten. Antigens of these TCRs are unknown. Nonspecific anti-CD3/anti-CD28 bead stimulation represents the broad CD4+ T cell repertoire. CD4+ T cells upregulating both CD40 ligand and CD69 were sorted as responding cells. The source material was CD4+ T cells sorted from PBMCs after roughly 19-hour stimulation, sampled from a patient who received antiretroviral therapy. These receptors were obtained from an adult man with HIV who was CMV-seropositive.

V is TRBV29-1 and J is TRBJ1-5; D not resolved. Germline lookup yields CDR1 SQVTM and CDR2 ANQGSEA. The CDR3 is 13 residues long. V was shortened by 1 base and J by 5 bases, with 9 bases between the two germline ends. For the CDR3, the DNA is TGCAGCGTTGAAGTGGCGCCCCATCAGCCCCAGCATTTT. It translates to CSVEVAPHQPQHF.

The chain combines TRBV6-5 with TRBJ1-5; no firm D call. The CDR3 sequence is 15 residues long. V dropped 5 bases and J dropped 6 bases, with 17 bases sitting between them. Germline V lookup: CDR1 MNHEY, CDR2 SVGAGI. CDR3 in DNA: TGTGCCAGCAGTCGGGATTCGGGATCGCGTCAGCCCCAGCATTTT. Its translation is CASSRDSGSRQPQHF.

This rearrangement joins TRBV23-1 to TRBJ2-7, with 8 nucleotides matching TRBD1. TRBV23-1 is labeled an ORF, and its function is uncertain. V lost 2 bases to trimming and J lost 2 bases; unmatched junction nucleotides: 5. This CDR3 has 15 residues. The DNA of the CDR3 is TGCGCCAGCAGTCAACCCGGGACAGGAACCTACGAGCAGTACTTC. Translating gives CASSQPGTGTYEQYF.

This chain connects TRBV4-1 to TRBJ2-7; tentative D call: TRBD2 (5 bases). V gave up 1 base and J gave up 4 bases, with 8 bases separating them. The germline V gene has CDR1 MGHRA and CDR2 YSYEKL. The CDR3 sequence is 13 residues long. The CDR3 spells CASSQGRLYEQYF. As DNA, the CDR3 is TGCGCCAGCAGCCAAGGACGACTATACGAGCAGTACTTC.

The genes are TRBV6-5 and TRBJ2-1, with a tentative D call TRBD2 (5 bases). Trimming took 2 bases from V and 6 from J, leaving 8 bases between them. In germline, CDR1 is MNHEY, CDR2 SVGAGI. The CDR3 contains 13 residues. The CDR3 DNA is TGTGCCAGCAGTTACGGACTGGGCAATGAGCAGTTCTTC. The encoded protein is CASSYGLGNEQFF.

The chain has TRBV7-9 and TRBJ2-1; D uncertain. The CDR3 runs to 15 residues. Looked up from germline, CDR1 is SEHNR and CDR2 is FQNEAQ (reference sequence). V was clipped by 5 bases and J by 3 bases, with 14 bases between them. The CDR3: CASSPRTTIYNEQFF. CDR3 nucleotide sequence: TGTGCCAGCAGCCCCCGGACGACGATCTACAATGAGCAGTTCTTC.

This chain uses TRBV7-3 with TRBJ2-1; D is possibly TRBD1 or TRBD2 (5 bases each). Germline values: CDR1 SGHTA, CDR2 FQGTGA. V lost 5 bases to trimming and J lost 9 bases, with 20 bases between them. There are 15 residues in the CDR3. Here the CDR3 reads CASSPTRDLVSEQFF. The CDR3 region has the DNA TGTGCCAGCAGCCCCACCCGGGACCTAGTTAGTGAGCAGTTCTTC.

The DNA of the CDR3 is TGTGCCAGTAGTATGCAACTTACAGGGGGGGAGCAGTACTTC. Its translation: CASSMQLTGGEQYF. The genes are TRBV19 and TRBJ2-7, with 8 bases aligning to TRBD1. J was trimmed by 7 bases and V by 3 bases; bases with no gene match: 8. This CDR3 contains 14 residues. Germline V gives CDR1 LNHDA, CDR2 SQIVND (reference sequence).

The chain uses TRBV5-1 and TRBJ1-1; 8 bases are a match to TRBD1. After removal of 4 bases from V and 0 bases from J, the junction contained 8 bases not matched to a gene. CDR1 and CDR2 from the germline V gene are SGHRS and YFSETQ. The CDR3 extends over 16 amino acids. CDR3 nucleotide sequence: TGCGCCAGCAGCCGAGGACAGGGAGCCTTGAACACTGAAGCTTTCTTT. This gives the protein CASSRGQGALNTEAFF.

The rearrangement joins TRBV5-1 to TRBJ2-7, with 7 bases identical to TRBD1. Germline-derived CDR1 and CDR2 are SGHRS and YFSETQ. The J segment lost 2 bases and the V segment lost 0 bases, leaving 8 bases of the junction unmatched. This CDR3 has 16 residues. The DNA for the CDR3 is TGCGCCAGCAGCTTGGGTTTAGGGGGCTCTCCCTACGAGCAGTACTTC. This encodes CASSLGLGGSPYEQYF.

The gene calls are TRBV28 and TRBJ1-6; unclear D gene. Germline V lookup: CDR1 MDHEN, CDR2 SYDVKM. V was cut by 5 bases and J by 8 bases, with 16 bases left in between. The CDR3 is 15 amino acids. CDR3 coding DNA: TGTGCCAGCAGTACCCCTCGGGGTGCGGATTCACCCCTCCACTTT. Translated: CASSTPRGADSPLHF.

The chain links TRBV7-8 to TRBJ2-1; weak D call: TRBD2 (5 bases). In germline, CDR1 is SGHVS, CDR2 FQNEAQ. Trimming pared 4 bases from V and 6 bases from J, leaving 10 bases between. The CDR3 sequence is 13 residues long. CDR3 in amino acids: CASSSPDSNEQFF. The CDR3 nucleotides read TGTGCCAGCAGCTCCCCGGACTCCAATGAGCAGTTCTTC.

This chain links TRBV19 with TRBJ2-2; D is tentatively TRBD1 or TRBD2 (5 bases each). CDR1 is LNHDA, CDR2 SQIVND, per germline (reference sequence). The length of the CDR3 is 15 residues. Trimming took off 7 bases at V and 3 bases at J, with 15 bases between the two ends. CDR3 amino acids: CASIPPPGHTGELFF. CDR3 sequence (DNA): TGTGCCAGTATTCCACCGCCGGGACACACCGGGGAGCTGTTTTTT.